The entry that follows covers one T cell receptor beta chain sequence. The study ran its PCR with 60 Vbeta and 13 Jbeta primers. Profiled with immunoSEQ multiplex PCR; TCRdb holds only in-frame clones, not every one. The sample records 150,000 to 200,000 clones, more than 75% being singletons. The CDR3 is made up of 17 amino acids. V lost 1 base and J lost 1, with 15 bases in between. Germline lookup yields CDR1 SGHVS and CDR2 FQNEAQ. These data belong to a study of cytomegalovirus exposure and HLA in healthy donors. V gene TRBV7-8 combines with J gene TRBJ2-3; TRBD2 is a possible D gene (6 bases). Sequenced input: PBMCs. The sequence was obtained from a girl younger than two in good health and CMV-seronegative. The CDR3 is CASSLGTSSFGTDTQYF. The CDR3 region has the DNA TGTGCCAGCAGCTTAGGAACTAGCTCGTTCGGCACAGATACGCAGTATTTT.